These 2 T cell receptor beta chains share one sample of origin, sequenced in a study of shared clonotypes between healthy human individuals. Assay used: immunoSEQ multiplex PCR; TCRdb lists only in-frame clones, some missing. The repertoire holds some 470,000 clones, with around 80% as singletons. Source material: PBMCs. The origin of the receptors is a woman aged 40 to 50 in good health. Some clones in this sample may be carry-over from other donors' samples.

J is TRBJ2-3 and V is TRBV2; possibly TRBD1 for D (6 bases). The CDR3 contains 15 residues. V lost 4 bases, J lost 2 bases, and 13 bases lay in between. Per germline, CDR1 SNHLY and CDR2 FYNNEI. The CDR3 is CASSAVDRVTDTQYF. The CDR3 nucleotides are TGTGCCAGCAGTGCTGTGGACAGAGTCACAGATACGCAGTATTTT.

This clone occurred a few times. A read error is the likely source, as a far larger clone sits one nucleotide away. The missing conserved phenylalanine or tryptophan at the end of this CDR3 makes a read error likely. This chain joins TRBV30 and TRBJ1-5; the D gene is possibly TRBD1 (6 bases). The CDR3 spans 14 residues. The V and J ends lost 5 bases and 0 bases respectively, with 11 bases between them. In germline, CDR1 is GTSNPN, CDR2 SVGIG (reference sequence). As DNA, the CDR3 is TGTGCCTGGCCTCCGGGACATAGCAATCAGCCCCAGCATCTT. It specifies CAWPPGHSNQPQHL.